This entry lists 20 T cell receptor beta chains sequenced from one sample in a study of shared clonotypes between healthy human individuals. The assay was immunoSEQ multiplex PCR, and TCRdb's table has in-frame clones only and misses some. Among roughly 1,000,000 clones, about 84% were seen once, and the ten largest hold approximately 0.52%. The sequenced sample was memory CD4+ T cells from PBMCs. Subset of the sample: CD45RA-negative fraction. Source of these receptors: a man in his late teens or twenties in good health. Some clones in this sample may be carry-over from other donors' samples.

In nucleotides, the CDR3 is TGTGCCAGTAGTGAGTTGCAGACCCAGTACTTC. It codes for CASSELQTQYF. The chain carries TRBV19 and TRBJ2-5; D uncertain. The germline CDR1 and CDR2 sequences are LNHDA and SQIVND (reference sequence). The V end was cut by 5 bases, the J end by 6 bases, with 7 bases between. This CDR3 has 11 residues.

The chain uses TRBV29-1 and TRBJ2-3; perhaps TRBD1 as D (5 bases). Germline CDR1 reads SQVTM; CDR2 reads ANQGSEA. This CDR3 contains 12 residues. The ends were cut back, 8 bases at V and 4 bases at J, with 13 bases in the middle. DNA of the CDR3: TGCAGCATCCCCCTAGGGGCAGATACGCAGTATTTT. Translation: CSIPLGADTQYF.

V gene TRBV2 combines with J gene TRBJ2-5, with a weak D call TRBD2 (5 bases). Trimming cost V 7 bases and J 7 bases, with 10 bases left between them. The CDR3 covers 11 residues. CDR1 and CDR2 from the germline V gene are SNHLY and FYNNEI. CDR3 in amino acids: CASTYEGTQYF. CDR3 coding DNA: TGTGCCAGCACCTACGAGGGGACCCAGTACTTC.

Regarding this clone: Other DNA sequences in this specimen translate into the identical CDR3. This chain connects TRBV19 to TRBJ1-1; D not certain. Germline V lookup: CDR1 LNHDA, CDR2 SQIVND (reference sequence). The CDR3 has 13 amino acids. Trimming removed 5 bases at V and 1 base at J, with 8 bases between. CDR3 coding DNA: TGTGCCAGTAGTCGGGGTAGGAACACTGAAGCTTTCTTT. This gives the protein CASSRGRNTEAFF.

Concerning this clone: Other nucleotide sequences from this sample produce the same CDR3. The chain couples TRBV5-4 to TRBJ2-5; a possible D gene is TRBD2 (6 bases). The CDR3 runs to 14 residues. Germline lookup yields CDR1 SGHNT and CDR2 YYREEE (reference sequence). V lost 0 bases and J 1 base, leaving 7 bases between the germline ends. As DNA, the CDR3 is TGTGCCAGCAGCTTGGGGGGGGTCCAAGAGACCCAGTACTTC. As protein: CASSLGGVQETQYF.

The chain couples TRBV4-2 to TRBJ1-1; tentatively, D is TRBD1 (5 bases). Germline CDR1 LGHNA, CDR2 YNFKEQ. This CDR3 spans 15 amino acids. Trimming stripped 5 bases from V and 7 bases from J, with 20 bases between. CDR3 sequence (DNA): TGTGCCAGCAGCTTTCTAGCTGGGGGTATTATTGAAGCTTTCTTT. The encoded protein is CASSFLAGGIIEAFF.

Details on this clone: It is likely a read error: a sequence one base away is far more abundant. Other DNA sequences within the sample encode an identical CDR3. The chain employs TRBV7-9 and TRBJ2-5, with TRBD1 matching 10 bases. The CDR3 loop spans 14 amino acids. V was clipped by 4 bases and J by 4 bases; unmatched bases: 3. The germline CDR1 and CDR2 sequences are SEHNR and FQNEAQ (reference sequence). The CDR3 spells CASSSGQGGETQYF. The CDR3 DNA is TGTGCCAGCAGCTCAGGACAGGGGGGAGAGACCCAGTACTTC.

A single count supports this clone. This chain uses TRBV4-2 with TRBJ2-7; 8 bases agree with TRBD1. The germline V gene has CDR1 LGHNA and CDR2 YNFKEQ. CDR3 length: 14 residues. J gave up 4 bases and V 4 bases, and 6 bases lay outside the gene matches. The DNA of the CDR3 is TGTGCCAGCAGCCCGATGGACAGGGCGTACGAGCAGTACTTC. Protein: CASSPMDRAYEQYF.

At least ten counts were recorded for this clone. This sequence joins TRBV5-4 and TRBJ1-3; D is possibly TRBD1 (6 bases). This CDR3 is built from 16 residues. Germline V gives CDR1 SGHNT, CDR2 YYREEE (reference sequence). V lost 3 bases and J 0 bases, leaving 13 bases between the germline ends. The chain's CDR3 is CASSWGHANSGNTIYF. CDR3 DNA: TGTGCCAGCAGCTGGGGACACGCAAACTCTGGAAACACCATATATTTT. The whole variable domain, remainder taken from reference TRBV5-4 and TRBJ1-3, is ETGVTQSPTHLIKTRGQQVTLRCSSQSGHNTVSWYQQALGQGPQFIFQYYREEENGRGNFPPRFSGLQFPNYSSELNVNALELDDSALYLCASSWGHANSGNTIYFGEGSWLTVV.

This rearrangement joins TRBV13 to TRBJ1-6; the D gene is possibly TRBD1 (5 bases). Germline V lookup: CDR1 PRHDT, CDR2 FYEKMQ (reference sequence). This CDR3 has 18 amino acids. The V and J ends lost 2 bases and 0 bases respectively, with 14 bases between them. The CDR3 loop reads CASSLYPGRSSYNSPLHF. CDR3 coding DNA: TGTGCCAGCAGCTTATATCCAGGGCGGAGCTCCTATAATTCACCCCTCCACTTT.

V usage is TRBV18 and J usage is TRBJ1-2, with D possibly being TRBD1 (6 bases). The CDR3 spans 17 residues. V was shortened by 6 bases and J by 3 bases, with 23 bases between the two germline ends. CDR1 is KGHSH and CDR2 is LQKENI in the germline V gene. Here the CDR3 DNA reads TGTGCCAGCTCCCTATCGTCCGGCGGGGGCACCCACTATGGCTACACCTTC. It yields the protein CASSLSSGGGTHYGYTF.

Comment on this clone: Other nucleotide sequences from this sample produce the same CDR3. The CDR3 DNA reads as TGTGCCAGCAGTGGGCGGAGCAATCAGCCCCAGCATTTT. It encodes CASSGRSNQPQHF. This chain links TRBV6-1 with TRBJ1-5; no clear D gene. The CDR3 length is 13 residues. CDR1 and CDR2 (germline): MNHNS, SASEGT. The V gene lost 4 bases and the J gene lost 1 base, with 5 bases spanning the gap.

The CDR3: CATSRDIQGLNTEAFF. CDR3 bases: TGTGCCACCAGCAGAGATATACAGGGACTGAACACTGAAGCTTTCTTT. The chain is built from TRBV15 and TRBJ1-1; possible D gene TRBD1, 6 bases. The CDR3 is made up of 16 amino acids. CDR1 and CDR2 (germline): LNHNV, YYDKDF (reference sequence). V was cut by 0 bases and J by 0 bases, with 11 bases left in between.

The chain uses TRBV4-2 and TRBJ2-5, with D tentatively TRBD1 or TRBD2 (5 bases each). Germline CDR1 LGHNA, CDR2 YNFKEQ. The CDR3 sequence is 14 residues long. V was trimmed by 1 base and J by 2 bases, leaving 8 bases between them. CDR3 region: CASSQGGDQETQYF. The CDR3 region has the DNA TGTGCCAGCAGCCAAGGAGGGGATCAAGAGACCCAGTACTTC.

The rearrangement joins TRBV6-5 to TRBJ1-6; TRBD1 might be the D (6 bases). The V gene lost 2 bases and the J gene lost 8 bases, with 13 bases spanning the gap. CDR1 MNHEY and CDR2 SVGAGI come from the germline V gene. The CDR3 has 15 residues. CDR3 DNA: TGTGCCAGCAGTTACCAATCAGGGGCTGATTCACCCCTCCACTTT. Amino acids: CASSYQSGADSPLHF.

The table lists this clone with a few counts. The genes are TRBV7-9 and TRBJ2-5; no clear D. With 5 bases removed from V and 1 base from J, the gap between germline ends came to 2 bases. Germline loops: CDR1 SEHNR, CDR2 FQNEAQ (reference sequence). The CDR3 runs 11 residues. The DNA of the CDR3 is TGTGCCAGCAGCATCCAAGAGACCCAGTACTTC. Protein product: CASSIQETQYF.

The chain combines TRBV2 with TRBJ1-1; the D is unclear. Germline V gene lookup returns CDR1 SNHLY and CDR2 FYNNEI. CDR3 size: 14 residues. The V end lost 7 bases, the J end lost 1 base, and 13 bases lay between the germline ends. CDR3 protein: CASTNGEGNTEAFF. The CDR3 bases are TGTGCCAGCACGAACGGTGAGGGGAACACTGAAGCTTTCTTT.

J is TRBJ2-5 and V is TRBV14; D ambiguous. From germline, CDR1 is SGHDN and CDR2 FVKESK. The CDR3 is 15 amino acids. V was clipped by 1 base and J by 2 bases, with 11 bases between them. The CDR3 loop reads CASSQGRIIQETQYF. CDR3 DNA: TGTGCCAGCAGCCAAGGCAGGATCATTCAAGAGACCCAGTACTTC.

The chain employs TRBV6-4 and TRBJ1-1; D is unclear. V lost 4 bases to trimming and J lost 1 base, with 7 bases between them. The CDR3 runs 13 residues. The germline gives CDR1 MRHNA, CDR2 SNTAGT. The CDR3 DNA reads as TGTGCCAGCAGTGTTGAAGAGAACACTGAAGCTTTCTTT. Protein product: CASSVEENTEAFF.

In DNA form, the CDR3 reads TGTGCCAGCACCCTCACCTCGACAGGCTATGGCTACACCTTC. This sequence encodes CASTLTSTGYGYTF. This chain joins TRBV7-6 and TRBJ1-2, with D perhaps matching TRBD1 (6 bases). This CDR3 is 14 amino acids long. With 7 bases removed from V and 4 bases from J, the gap between germline ends came to 16 bases. Germline-derived CDR1 and CDR2 are SGHVS and FNYEAQ.